This passage covers 4 T cell receptor beta chains from one sample sequenced in a study of tumor-infiltrating lymphocytes in primary liver carcinoma. Starting from roughly 540 ng of total RNA, TCR beta cDNA was produced with a primer in the constant region. Library construction for TCR beta comprised three nested multiplex PCR rounds performed with slightly modified ARM-PCR. Use of TRBV1-TRBV30 forward primers with a C-beta reverse primer characterized the first two PCR rounds, which lasted around 11 cycles each. MiXCR, applied by TCRdb to the multiplex PCR reads, yields one record per CDR3 protein. Found here are just under 55,000 distinct CDR3 sequences, 70% to 80% of them singletons; the top ten hold around 23%. Joint extraction of RNA and DNA used about 17-31 mg of bulk tissue that was unsorted. What was sequenced was liver tumor tissue from sampling region 2. The subset: tumor region T2, inferior pole. Receptors were obtained from a man aged 40-50 years with primary liver carcinoma and hepatitis B virus infection.

This clonotype was observed at least ten times. A clone one base away is much larger, so this may be a read error. The V gene is TRBV6-1, the J gene TRBJ1-1; 7 positions agree with TRBD1. With V trimmed by 1 base and J by 2 bases, 7 bases remained unmatched. The CDR3 runs 16 residues. Germline lookup yields CDR1 MNHNS and CDR2 SASEGT. The CDR3 DNA reads TGTGCCAGCAGTGAAGGCCCCGGACAGGTAAACACTGAAGCTTTCTTT. It specifies CASSEGPGQVNTEAFF.

On this clonotype itself: Here the CDR3 omits its conserved ending phenylalanine or tryptophan, so a read error is the likely source. The chain uses TRBV14 and TRBJ1-2; D is undetermined. In germline, CDR1 is SGHDN, CDR2 FVKESK. The V end lost 1 base, the J end lost 3 bases, and 9 bases lay between the germline ends. The CDR3 is 14 amino acids. CDR3 residues: CASSQVGCDYGYTL. The CDR3 bases are TGTGCCAGCAGCCAAGTCGGGTGTGACTATGGCTACACCCTC.

Points on this clonotype: One end of the junction is discordant with germline, which a read error may explain. This rearrangement joins TRBV6-1 to TRBJ2-7, with D unresolved. The CDR3 covers 12 residues. CDR1 and CDR2 (germline): MNHNS, SASEGT. The DNA for the CDR3 is TGTGCCGGCAGCTACCACACCTACGAGCAGTATTTC. This gives the protein CAGSYHTYEQYF.

The chain uses TRBV19 and TRBJ2-3; D is possibly TRBD1 (6 bases). CDR1 is LNHDA, CDR2 SQIVND, per germline (reference sequence). V was shortened by 3 bases and J by 2 bases, with 9 bases between the two germline ends. This CDR3 has 14 amino acids. CDR3: CASSMGDNTDTQYF. The CDR3 DNA sequence: TGTGCCAGTAGTATGGGGGACAACACAGATACGCAGTATTTT. Together with reference TRBV19 and TRBJ2-3, the CDR3 gives the full variable domain: DGGITQSPKYLFRKEGQNVTLSCEQNLNHDAMYWYRQDPGQGLRLIYYSQIVNDFQKGDIAEGYSVSREKKESFPLTVTSAQKNPTAFYLCASSMGDNTDTQYFGPGTRLTVL.